This T cell receptor beta chain was observed in a study of blood T cell repertoires in COVID-19. Study at large: Whether acute or convalescent, the COVID-19 samples came from the United States, Italy and Spain.

The method was immunoSEQ multiplex PCR; TCRdb's version includes in-frame clones alone and lacks a portion of them. The profile covers under 350,000 clones, with around nine tenths appearing a single time and 1.5% to 2% taken by the ten largest. Participants came from fewer than 25 US areas, aged about 18 to 95 years. Cohort placement rested on clinical history that participants reported themselves. Recovered Cohort 3 donors showed two negative PCRs, clearance, or symptom resolution. From germline, CDR1 is SGHRS and CDR2 YFSETQ. The ends were cut back, 0 bases at V and 2 bases at J, with 11 bases in the middle. This CDR3 region has 15 residues.

Sequencing was done on a sample of PBMCs or T cells enriched from blood (not recorded which). The TCR was taken from a woman aged 55-75 years who had recovered from COVID-19. The rearrangement uses TRBV5-1 and TRBJ2-5, with a weak D call TRBD1 (6 bases). For the CDR3, the DNA is TGCGCCAGCAGCTTGGTGGACAGAAGTCAAGAGACCCAGTACTTC. It encodes CASSLVDRSQETQYF.